This T cell receptor (beta chain) was recovered during a study of blood T cell repertoires in COVID-19. About the study: The United States, Italy and Spain provided the acute and convalescent COVID-19 samples. PBMCs, B-cell-depleted T cells, or T cells were the source of the cDNA or gDNA that made up the material.

There are 13 residues in the CDR3. Germline values: CDR1 SGHVS, CDR2 FQNEAQ. V was shortened by 1 base and J by 6 bases, with 10 bases between the two germline ends. Per the original methods: Amplified reference gene primers provided the basis for estimating nucleated cell counts. The table came from immunoSEQ multiplex PCR; TCRdb's copy has only in-frame clones and leaves some out. That table gives V, J and clone size, and the DNA gave D and trimming. The data contain around 140,000 clones, over 60% of them singletons. The rearrangement joins TRBV7-8 to TRBJ2-7, with no clear D. The receptor's source is a woman in her seventies with acute or convalescent COVID-19. Sequencing input: peripheral blood. CDR3 sequence reads: CASSLDTLFEQYF. CDR3 coding DNA: TGTGCCAGCAGCTTAGACACCCTGTTCGAGCAGTACTTC.